This T cell receptor (beta chain) was obtained from a study of blood T cell repertoires in COVID-19. Study overall: Specimens from acute and convalescent COVID-19 originated in the United States, Italy and Spain. T cells, B-cell-depleted T cells, or PBMCs provided the cDNA or gDNA that served as material.

About this clone itself: Other DNA sequences in this specimen translate into the identical CDR3.

In Seattle, patients joined the study during active infection and were tracked longitudinally. Per the authors' pipeline: Counts of nucleated cells, estimated from reference gene primer amplification, were obtained. TCRdb's table, derived via immunoSEQ multiplex PCR, lists solely in-frame clones and lacks some. The D gene and trimming were derived from the DNA, and the V and J assignments and clone size from that table. The repertoire holds roughly 200,000 clones, with around 81% as singletons. The sample was peripheral blood. The clonotype comes from a middle-aged woman with COVID-19, enrolled during active disease.

CDR3 sequence (DNA): TGTGCCAGCACCCCTCAAGAGACCCAGTACTTC. It encodes CASTPQETQYF. This rearrangement joins TRBV2 to TRBJ2-5; D is uncertain. Germline CDR1 and CDR2: SNHLY and FYNNEI. Deletions cut 7 bases from V and 2 bases from J, with 5 bases between. This CDR3 has 11 amino acids.